By frequency in the sample, the clone carrying this TCR beta chain is medium-sized. Researchers placed about 200,000 CFSE-labeled responder cells in culture with about 200,000 irradiated, violet-dye-labeled stimulator cells. Post-reaction sorting isolated proliferating CFSE-low CD3+CD4+ and CD3+CD8+ responders. This specimen belongs to a study of graft-versus-host responses after intestinal transplantation. Study overall: Multivisceral, liver-intestinal, or isolated intestinal transplants were given to recipients. Anti-thymocyte globulin served as induction for all recipients, who then took tacrolimus and steroids for approximately 3 years.

This CDR3 comprises 15 residues. The trim removed 3 bases at V and 4 bases at J, leaving 3 bases unmatched. In germline, CDR1 is PRHDT, CDR2 FYEKMQ (reference sequence). Generated by immunoSEQ multiplex PCR, the TCRdb table keeps only in-frame clones and is missing some. Seen here are nearly 9,000 clones, under 35% observed once, and the top ten hold 4.5% to 6%. The sequence was collected from a human patient who was an organ donor for intestinal transplantation. This specimen was alloreactive CD8+ T cells from a mixed lymphocyte reaction culture, taken before transplantation. Subset meaning: CFSE-low proliferating T cells sorted from approximately 6-day pre-transplant mixed lymphocyte reaction (GvH or HvG direction). The gene calls are TRBV13 and TRBJ2-7; TRBD2 matches 13 bases. CDR3 nucleotides: TGTGCCAGCAGCTTTCGGACTAGCGGGAGTTACGAGCAGTACTTC. It encodes CASSFRTSGSYEQYF.